This TCR beta chain derives from a study of identical twins. Germline CDR1 MGHRA, CDR2 YSYEKL. This CDR3 region has 17 residues. V lost 2 bases and J lost 7; bases outside the gene matches: 13. Via MiXCR, TCRdb re-called the 5' RACE reads, giving one row per CDR3 protein. This repertoire shows about 1.7 million distinct CDR3 sequences, more than 30% found once; its top ten account for about 0.25%. The sample consisted of cord blood. The receptor's source is a newborn girl in good health. The rearrangement links TRBV4-1 to TRBJ1-5; 8 bases align to TRBD1. In DNA form, the CDR3 reads TGCGCCAGCAGCCAAATCCCGGCAGGGGGCTTCACACAGCCCCAGCATTTT. Amino acid sequence: CASSQIPAGGFTQPQHF.